The rows below give T cell receptor beta chains drawn from one sample of a study of blood T cell repertoires in COVID-19. The protocol was immunoSEQ multiplex PCR, while the TCRdb copy is restricted to in-frame clones and leaves out a portion. This table holds 150,000 to 200,000 clones, about 79% found once. Material: PBMCs or T cells enriched from blood (not recorded which). All receptors derive from a man over 45 who had recovered from COVID-19. The CDR3 runs from the conserved cysteine through the conserved F or W. A D gene is named only where the DNA matches it firmly.

D: TRBD1
V: TRBV6-5
J: TRBJ1-2
DNA: TGTGCCAGCAGTTATCGGGACAGGGACAATGGCTACACCTTC
CDR3: CASSYRDRDNGYTF

D: -
V: TRBV19
J: TRBJ1-2
DNA: TGTGCCAGTAGTATCGGGGAGCCTCGGGGAGGCTACACCTTC
CDR3: CASSIGEPRGGYTF

D: -
V: TRBV27
J: TRBJ1-5
DNA: TGTGCCAGCAGCTCTAGAGCGAGGGTATATAGCAATCAGCCCCAGCATTTT
CDR3: CASSSRARVYSNQPQHF

D: TRBD2
V: TRBV18
J: TRBJ2-3
DNA: TGTGCCAGCTCACCTAGCGGGGCCTACACAGATACGCAGTATTTT
CDR3: CASSPSGAYTDTQYF

D: -
V: TRBV30
J: TRBJ1-2
DNA: TGTGCCTGGAGCCCGGACAGTGGAGGCTACACCTTC
CDR3: CAWSPDSGGYTF

D: -
V: TRBV9
J: TRBJ2-2
DNA: TGTGCCAGCAGCCCTAGGTGGGCCGGGGAGCTGTTTTTT
CDR3: CASSPRWAGELFF

D: TRBD2
V: TRBV9
J: TRBJ2-3
DNA: TGTGCCAGCACCAAAGGGGGACTAGCGGCGATAGATACGCAGTATTTT
CDR3: CASTKGGLAAIDTQYF

D: TRBD1
V: TRBV19
J: TRBJ1-4
DNA: TGTGCCAGTAGTATCTCAGGGGGCCGTAATGAAAAACTGTTTTTT
CDR3: CASSISGGRNEKLFF

D: TRBD2
V: TRBV9
J: TRBJ2-1
DNA: TGTGCCAGCAGCGTAGTTCTAGCGGGTTCGAATGAGCAGTTCTTC
CDR3: CASSVVLAGSNEQFF

D: TRBD1
V: TRBV5-1
J: TRBJ1-1
DNA: TGCGCCAGCAGCCTGGACAGGGAGCCGAACACTGAAGCTTTCTTT
CDR3: CASSLDREPNTEAFF

D: -
V: TRBV7-2
J: TRBJ1-1
DNA: TGTGCCAGCAGCTTAGGGCAAAACACTGAAGCTTTCTTT
CDR3: CASSLGQNTEAFF